A selection of T cell receptor beta chains follows, all from one sample in a study of graft-versus-host responses after intestinal transplantation. These receptors have no identified antigens. Profiled with immunoSEQ multiplex PCR; TCRdb holds only in-frame clones, not every one. The repertoire consists of under 95,000 clones, with roughly 80% occurring once and the leading ten covering 0.75% to 0.85%. The source was unstimulated CD4+ T cells sorted from spleen or lymph node cells, collected before intestinal transplant. The receptors originated from a human donor who received an intestinal transplant. The CDR3 runs from the conserved cysteine through the conserved F or W. The D gene is left open where the match is weak.

J gene	V gene	D gene	CDR3 protein
TRBJ1-2	TRBV29-1	.	CSVYTGWANYGYTF
TRBJ1-6	TRBV7-9	.	CANSPASGSPLHF
TRBJ2-3	TRBV18	.	CASSLRRGANADTQYF
TRBJ2-6	TRBV4-1	TRBD1	CASSHPSGTGTNSGANVLTF
TRBJ2-7	TRBV13	TRBD2	CASSPLAGGSYEQYF
TRBJ1-3	TRBV21-1	.	CASSKRVASEPNSGNTIYF
TRBJ2-7	TRBV6-5	.	CASRRRMGFYEQYF
TRBJ2-1	TRBV5-8	.	CASSLTLGGEQFF
TRBJ2-7	TRBV11-2	.	CVSSSNSYEQYF
TRBJ2-5	TRBV23-1	TRBD1	CASSQSQGQGARETQYF
TRBJ1-4	TRBV5-1	.	CASSDGLAPNEKLFF
TRBJ1-5	TRBV7-9	TRBD1	CASSLDRGSQPQHF
TRBJ2-7	TRBV11-3	.	CASSRGDSYEQYF
TRBJ2-5	TRBV29-1	TRBD1	CSVDTGQGRETQYF
TRBJ2-7	TRBV12-1	.	CASSSLLAGPPLYEQYF
TRBJ1-1	TRBV19	.	CASSPDGGANTEAFF
TRBJ2-3	TRBV5-4	TRBD2	CASSHGGGLSTDTQYF
TRBJ2-3	TRBV27	.	CASSRPTQGTDTQYF
TRBJ1-1	TRBV6-6	.	CASSYTGSNTEAFF
TRBJ1-1	TRBV18	.	CASSPDLTAEAFF
TRBJ1-3	TRBV19	TRBD1	CASSTGTVTMKNTIYF
TRBJ1-1	TRBV28	.	CASRERNTEAFF
TRBJ1-2	TRBV7-2	.	CASSLPPSIYGYTF
TRBJ2-7	TRBV27	TRBD1	CASSPADRARYYEQYF
TRBJ2-3	TRBV5-1	TRBD1	CASSLVTGSSDTQYF
TRBJ2-6	TRBV6-5	.	CASSYQAASGANVLTF
TRBJ2-1	TRBV6-1	.	CASSVQLTTHEQFF
TRBJ1-1	TRBV5-1	.	CASSLKGREAEAFF